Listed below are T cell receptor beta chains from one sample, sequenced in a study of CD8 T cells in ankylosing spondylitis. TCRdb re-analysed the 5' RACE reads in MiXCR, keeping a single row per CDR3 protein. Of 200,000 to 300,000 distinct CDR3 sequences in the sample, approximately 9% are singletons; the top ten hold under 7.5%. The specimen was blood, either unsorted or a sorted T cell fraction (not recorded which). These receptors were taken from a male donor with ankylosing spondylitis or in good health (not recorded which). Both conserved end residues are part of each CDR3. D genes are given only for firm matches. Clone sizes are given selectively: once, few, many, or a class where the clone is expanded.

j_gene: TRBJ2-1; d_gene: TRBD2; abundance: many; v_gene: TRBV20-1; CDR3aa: CSASGLAGRPNEQFF; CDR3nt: TGCAGTGCTAGCGGACTAGCGGGGCGACCTAATGAGCAGTTCTTC
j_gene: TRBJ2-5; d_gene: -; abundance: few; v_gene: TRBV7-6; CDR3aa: CASSLRDSPTETQYF; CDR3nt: TGTGCCAGCAGCTTAAGGGACTCCCCCACGGAGACCCAGTACTTC
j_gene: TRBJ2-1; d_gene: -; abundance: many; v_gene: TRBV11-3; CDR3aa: CASSFEVGTYNEQFF; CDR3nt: TGTGCCAGCAGCTTTGAAGTGGGGACCTACAATGAGCAGTTCTTC
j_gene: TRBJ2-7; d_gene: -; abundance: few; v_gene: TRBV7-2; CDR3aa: CASSPNQAGTAYEQYF; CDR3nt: TGTGCCAGCAGCCCCAACCAGGCAGGGACTGCTTACGAGCAGTACTTC
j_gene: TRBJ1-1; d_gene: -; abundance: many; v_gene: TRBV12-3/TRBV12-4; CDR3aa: CASSSGYSEAFF; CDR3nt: TGTGCCAGCAGTTCAGGGTACTCTGAAGCTTTCTTT
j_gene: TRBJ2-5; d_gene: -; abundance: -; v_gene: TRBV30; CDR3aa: CAWSDIQGSGETQYF; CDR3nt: TGTGCCTGGAGCGACATTCAGGGTTCCGGGGAGACCCAGTACTTC
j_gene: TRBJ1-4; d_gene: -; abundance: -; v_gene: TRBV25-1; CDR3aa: CASSAVGGNEKLFF; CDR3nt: TGTGCCAGCAGTGCCGTCGGGGGTAATGAAAAACTGTTTTTT
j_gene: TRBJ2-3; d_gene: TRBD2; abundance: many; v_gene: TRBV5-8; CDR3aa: CASSSGLAGSTDTQYF; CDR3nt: TGTGCCAGCAGCTCCGGACTAGCGGGGAGCACAGATACGCAGTATTTT
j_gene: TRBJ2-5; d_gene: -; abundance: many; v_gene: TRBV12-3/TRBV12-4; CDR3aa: CASTLDLQETQYF; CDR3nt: TGTGCCAGCACCCTAGACCTCCAAGAGACCCAGTACTTC
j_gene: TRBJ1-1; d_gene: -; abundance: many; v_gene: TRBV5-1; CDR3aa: CASSLAQPTEAFF; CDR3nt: TGCGCCAGCAGCTTGGCTCAGCCCACTGAAGCTTTCTTT
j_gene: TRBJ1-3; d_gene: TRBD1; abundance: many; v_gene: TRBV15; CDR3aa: CATSSTTGRGNTIYF; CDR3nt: TGTGCCACCAGCTCCACGACAGGGAGGGGAAACACCATATATTTT
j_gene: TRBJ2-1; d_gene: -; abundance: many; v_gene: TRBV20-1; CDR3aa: CSVREVGGASSYNEQFF; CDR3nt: TGCAGTGTCAGAGAGGTTGGGGGGGCTAGCTCCTACAATGAGCAGTTCTTC
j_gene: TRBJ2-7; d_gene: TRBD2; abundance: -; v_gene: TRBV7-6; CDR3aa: CASSAGLAGELGSYEQYF; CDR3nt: TGTGCCAGCAGCGCGGGACTAGCGGGAGAACTTGGGTCCTACGAGCAGTACTTC
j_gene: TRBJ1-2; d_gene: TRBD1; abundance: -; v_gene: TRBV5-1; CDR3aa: CASSFVSGQGSSNYGYTF; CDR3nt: TGCGCCAGCAGCTTTGTCTCCGGACAGGGGTCCTCTAACTATGGCTACACCTTC
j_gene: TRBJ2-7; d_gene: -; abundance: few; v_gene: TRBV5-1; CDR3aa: CASSLTIRDGPYEQYF; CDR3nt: TGCGCCAGCAGCTTGACGATCCGGGACGGACCCTACGAGCAGTACTTC
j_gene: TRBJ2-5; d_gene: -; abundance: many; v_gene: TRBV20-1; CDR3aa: CSATVKETQYF; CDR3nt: TGCAGTGCTACTGTTAAAGAGACCCAGTACTTC
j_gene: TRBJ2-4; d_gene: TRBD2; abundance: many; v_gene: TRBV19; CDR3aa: CASSIGRVATSVVLAKNIQYF; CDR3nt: TGTGCCAGTAGTATCGGAAGGGTAGCGACTAGCGTCGTATTAGCCAAAAACATTCAGTACTTC
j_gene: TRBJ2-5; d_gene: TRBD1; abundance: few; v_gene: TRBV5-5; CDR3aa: CASLSGPTGRGETQYF; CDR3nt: TGTGCCAGCCTATCTGGGCCGACAGGGAGAGGGGAGACCCAGTACTTC
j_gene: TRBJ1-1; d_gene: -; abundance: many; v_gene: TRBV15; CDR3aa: CATSRDRTVGAFF; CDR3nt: TGTGCCACCAGCAGAGATCGGACGGTGGGAGCTTTCTTT
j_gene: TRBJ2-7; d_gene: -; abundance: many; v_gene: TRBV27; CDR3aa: CASSLWRGSDEQYF; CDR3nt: TGTGCCAGCAGTTTATGGAGGGGTTCGGACGAGCAGTACTTC
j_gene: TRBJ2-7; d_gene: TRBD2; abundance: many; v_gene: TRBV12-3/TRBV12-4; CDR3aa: CASSFGGTSVDQQYF; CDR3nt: TGTGCCAGCAGTTTTGGGGGGACTAGCGTGGACCAGCAGTACTTC
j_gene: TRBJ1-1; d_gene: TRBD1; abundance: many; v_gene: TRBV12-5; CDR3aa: CASGRQGLTEAFF; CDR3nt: TGTGCTAGTGGACGACAGGGCCTCACTGAAGCTTTCTTT
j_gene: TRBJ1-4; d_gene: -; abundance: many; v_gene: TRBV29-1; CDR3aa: CSAQGLLREKLFF; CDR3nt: TGCAGCGCCCAGGGCCTCCTTCGGGAAAAACTGTTTTTT
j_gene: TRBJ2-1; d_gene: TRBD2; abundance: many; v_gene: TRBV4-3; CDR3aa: CASSQERTSGNEQFF; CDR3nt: TGCGCCAGCAGCCAAGAGAGGACTAGCGGCAATGAGCAGTTCTTC
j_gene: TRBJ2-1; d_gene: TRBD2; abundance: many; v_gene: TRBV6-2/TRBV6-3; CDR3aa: CASSKRGDNQFF; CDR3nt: TGTGCCAGCAGTAAGCGGGGGGACAATCAGTTCTTC
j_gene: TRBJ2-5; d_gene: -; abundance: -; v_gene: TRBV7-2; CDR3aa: CASSLSRGKWETQYF; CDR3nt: TGTGCCAGCAGCTTATCCAGGGGCAAGTGGGAGACCCAGTACTTC